These 23 T cell receptor beta chains were sequenced from one sample in a study of T cells in Graves' hyperthyroidism and ophthalmopathy. Amplification of TCR beta CDR3 regions used RNA as the template. The study used the HTBI primer set for a first-round RT-PCR of the TCR CDR3. Each CDR3 protein gets one entry after TCRdb re-called the multiplex PCR reads with MiXCR. The data contain 350,000 to 400,000 distinct CDR3 sequences, under 15% of them singletons. The specimen was blood. The receptors originated from a woman in her thirties with Graves' hyperthyroidism.

This clonotype was recorded at least ten times. This rearrangement joins TRBV3-1 to TRBJ2-3; D not resolved. Trimming left V 3 bases short and J 3 bases short, with 22 bases between. The CDR3 contains 18 residues. Germline V CDR1 and CDR2: LGHDT, YNNKEL (reference sequence). DNA of the CDR3: TGTGCCAGCAGCCACAAATCCTGGACCCGTCCCTGGACAGATACGCAGTATTTT. Encoded protein: CASSHKSWTRPWTDTQYF.

V is TRBV20-1 and J is TRBJ2-1; 8 bases map to TRBD2. The CDR3 runs 16 residues. V shed 0 bases, J shed 3 bases, and the junction held 7 bases outside the gene matches. Germline V lookup: CDR1 DFQATT, CDR2 SNEGSKA (reference sequence). As DNA, the CDR3 is TGCAGTGCTAGAGATACGATAGGGACTAGCTACAATGAGCAGTTCTTC. As protein: CSARDTIGTSYNEQFF.

This clonotype was seen many times. The chain recombines TRBV3-1 with TRBJ1-6; D is ambiguous. The CDR3 has 13 residues. Germline V gene lookup returns CDR1 LGHDT and CDR2 YNNKEL (reference sequence). Deletions cut 7 bases from V and 12 bases from J, with 16 bases between. The CDR3 reads CASTTDVGLPLHF. DNA for the CDR3: TGTGCCAGCACCACTGACGTAGGCCTACCCCTCCACTTT.

The chain combines TRBV29-1 with TRBJ2-1; D ambiguous. CDR1 and CDR2 (germline): SQVTM, ANQGSEA. The CDR3 contains 14 residues. V lost 3 bases and J lost 4, with 13 bases in between. The DNA for the CDR3 is TGCAGCGTTGACGGTAGATCGAGGTACAATGAGCAGTTCTTC. Residues: CSVDGRSRYNEQFF.

This clonotype appeared many times. The J gene is TRBJ2-1, the V gene TRBV27; 8 bases match TRBD1. The J segment lost 8 bases and the V segment lost 1 base, leaving 4 bases of the junction unmatched. The germline CDR1 and CDR2 sequences are MNHEY and SMNVEV (reference sequence). The CDR3 extends over 14 amino acids. The CDR3 loop is CASSLYGQGHEQFF. CDR3 DNA sequence: TGTGCCAGCAGTTTATATGGACAGGGCCATGAGCAGTTCTTC.

V gene TRBV7-9 combines with J gene TRBJ2-1, with a tentative D call TRBD2 (5 bases). The CDR3 totals 16 residues. The V gene lost 5 bases and the J gene lost 8 bases, with 22 bases spanning the gap. In germline, CDR1 is SEHNR, CDR2 FQNEAQ (reference sequence). The CDR3 nucleotides read TGTGCCAGCAGCCCATCGGTGGCTAGCCCTTCGTATGAGCAGTTCTTC. Translation gives CASSPSVASPSYEQFF.

This clonotype was counted ten times or more. The chain couples TRBV30 to TRBJ2-1; tentatively, D is TRBD2 (5 bases). The CDR3 loop spans 13 amino acids. V was pared by 0 bases and J by 6 bases, with 9 bases between. CDR1 is GTSNPN and CDR2 is SVGIG in the germline V gene (reference sequence). CDR3 nucleotide sequence: TGTGCCTGGAGTGTTGAGGGCCGCAATGAGCAGTTCTTC. Residues: CAWSVEGRNEQFF.

Remarks on this clonotype: A much larger clone differs from this one at a single base, so this may be a read error. The chain links TRBV20-1 to TRBJ2-7, with 8 bases fitting TRBD2. Germline assignment: CDR1 DFQATT and CDR2 SNEGSKA (reference sequence). The CDR3 runs 18 residues. The CDR3 DNA sequence: TGCAGTGCTAGGGGGGGGCGGGAGGCCCTACAAGTCTCCTACGAGCGGTACTTC. Its protein product is CSARGGREALQVSYERYF.

This clonotype was recorded many times. V is TRBV28 and J is TRBJ2-2; possibly TRBD1 or TRBD2 for D (6 bases each). The CDR3 contains 16 residues. The V gene's germline CDR1 is MDHEN and CDR2 SYDVKM. Trimming pared 1 base from V and 1 base from J, leaving 10 bases between. The CDR3 region is CASSLFGGGNTGELFF. As DNA, the CDR3 is TGTGCCAGCAGTTTATTCGGAGGGGGGAACACCGGGGAGCTGTTTTTT. The full variable domain, rest sourced from reference TRBV28 and TRBJ2-2, is DVKVTQSSRYLVKRTGEKVFLECVQDMDHENMFWYRQDPGLGLRLIYFSYDVKMKEKGDIPEGYSVSREKKERFSLILESASTNQTSMYLCASSLFGGGNTGELFFGEGSRLTVL.

This clonotype was found many times. The rearrangement links TRBV12-3 or TRBV12-4 to TRBJ2-3; a weak D match, TRBD1 (6 bases). This CDR3 comprises 13 residues. With 9 bases removed from V and 0 bases from J, the gap between germline ends came to 10 bases. CDR3: CASGQSSTDTQYF. CDR3 sequence (DNA): TGTGCCAGTGGACAGTCTAGCACAGATACGCAGTATTTT.

This clonotype was seen repeatedly, ten times or more. The chain combines TRBV11-2 with TRBJ2-7; TRBD1 is a possible D gene (7 bases). The germline gives CDR1 SGHAT, CDR2 FQNNGV. Trimming took off 5 bases at V and 4 bases at J, with 21 bases between the two ends. The CDR3 length is 16 residues. The CDR3 loop reads CASSRGRGRGDYEQYF. CDR3 DNA sequence: TGTGCCAGCAGCCGCGGCCGCGGCAGGGGGGATTACGAGCAGTACTTC.

This sequence joins TRBV5-6 and TRBJ2-7, with TRBD1 matching over 7 bases. The ends lost 2 bases at V and 6 bases at J; junction bases unmatched: 2. The germline gives CDR1 SGHDT, CDR2 YYEEEE. The CDR3 consists of 12 residues. This CDR3 reads CASSFDRAEQYF. CDR3 in DNA: TGTGCCAGCAGCTTCGACAGGGCCGAGCAGTACTTC.

In this sample, this clonotype turned up many times. V gene TRBV28 combines with J gene TRBJ2-1; TRBD2 aligns across 8 bases. Germline values: CDR1 MDHEN, CDR2 SYDVKM. The CDR3 spans 16 residues. V shed 2 bases and J 4 bases; nucleotides not matched to a gene: 7. The CDR3 DNA sequence: TGTGCCAGCAGTTTAATGGGGGCTAGCGGGTACAATGAGCAGTTCTTC. This encodes CASSLMGASGYNEQFF.

V is TRBV14 and J is TRBJ2-2; 9 bases agree with TRBD2. Per germline, CDR1 SGHDN and CDR2 FVKESK. The CDR3 spans 16 residues. The V and J ends lost 2 bases and 3 bases, in that order; junction bases with no gene match: 4. CDR3 amino acids: CASSQPSGAYTGELFF. The CDR3 DNA sequence: TGTGCCAGCAGCCAACCTAGCGGGGCTTACACCGGGGAGCTGTTTTTT.

This chain uses TRBV11-2 with TRBJ2-3; D is ambiguous. The V end was cut by 1 base, the J end by 4 bases, with 9 bases between. Germline assignment: CDR1 SGHAT and CDR2 FQNNGV. The CDR3 length is 14 residues. Written as DNA, the CDR3 is TGTGCCAGCAGCTTAGGATATCCCGCAGATACGCAGTATTTT. Translating gives CASSLGYPADTQYF.

A remark on this clonotype: A much bigger clone sits one base away, suggesting this may be a read error. The chain carries TRBV7-9 and TRBJ2-5, with 11 bases lining up with TRBD1. The CDR3 sequence is 17 residues long. Germline CDR1 is SEHNR and CDR2 is FQNEAQ (reference sequence). The junction had 8 bases not matched to a gene; V was cut back by 3 bases and J by 2 bases. For the CDR3, the DNA is TGTGCCAGCAGCTTGACGGGGACAGGGGGACCACAAGAGACCCAGTACTTC. Its protein is CASSLTGTGGPQETQYF.

Many counts were recorded for this clonotype. This chain joins TRBV2 and TRBJ2-7, with D perhaps matching TRBD1 (6 bases). The germline V gene encodes CDR1 SNHLY and CDR2 FYNNEI. The CDR3 consists of 14 residues. The V end was cut by 4 bases, the J end by 3 bases, with 13 bases between. The CDR3 sequence is CASSVAGAVYEQYF. In DNA, the CDR3 is TGTGCCAGCAGTGTCGCAGGGGCAGTCTACGAGCAGTACTTC.

The chain carries TRBV4-1 and TRBJ1-6, with D perhaps TRBD1 (5 bases). The CDR3 loop spans 17 amino acids. The V gene lost 0 bases and the J gene lost 0 bases, with 9 bases spanning the gap. Germline V gives CDR1 MGHRA, CDR2 YSYEKL. CDR3 protein: CASSQDGGSSYNSPLHF. The CDR3 nucleotides read TGCGCCAGCAGCCAAGATGGGGGGAGCTCCTATAATTCACCCCTCCACTTT.

This clonotype occurred many times. The CDR3 region is CAISEYSIYGYTF. The CDR3 DNA sequence: TGTGCCATCAGTGAGTACAGCATCTATGGCTACACCTTC. The chain couples TRBV10-3 to TRBJ1-2; D gene uncertain. V was clipped by 1 base and J by 4 bases, with 7 bases between them. CDR3 length: 13 amino acids. From germline, CDR1 is ENHRY and CDR2 SYGVKD.

The rearrangement joins TRBV2 to TRBJ2-7; D gene uncertain. CDR1 is SNHLY and CDR2 is FYNNEI in the germline V gene. The CDR3 totals 12 residues. V was pared by 2 bases and J by 5 bases, with 7 bases between. The CDR3 spells CASSEKGNEQYF. The CDR3 DNA is TGTGCCAGCAGTGAAAAGGGTAACGAGCAGTACTTC.

This rearrangement joins TRBV7-9 to TRBJ2-7; a possible D gene is TRBD2 (6 bases). Germline V gene sequence: CDR1 SEHNR, CDR2 FQNEAQ (reference sequence). The V end was cut by 6 bases, the J end by 2 bases, with 20 bases between. CDR3 length equals 16 residues. CDR3 sequence: CASSSGRLANTYEQYF. Here the CDR3 DNA reads TGTGCCAGCAGTTCTGGGAGGCTAGCGAACACCTACGAGCAGTACTTC.

Regarding this clonotype: The limits of the CDR3 on the DNA are not certain, so only TCRdb's listed CDR3 is given. The rearrangement joins TRBV6-2 or TRBV6-3 to TRBJ1-1. Germline-derived CDR1 and CDR2 are MNHEY and SVGEGT. The CDR3 adds up to 14 amino acids, both ends counted. CDR3 sequence reads: CASILDATYTEAFF.

CDR3: CASSSPGQNRELFF. CDR3 coding DNA: TGTGCCAGCAGTTCTCCGGGACAGAATCGGGAGCTGTTTTTT. This rearrangement joins TRBV28 to TRBJ2-2; 7 nucleotides align to TRBD1. Germline V gene lookup returns CDR1 MDHEN and CDR2 SYDVKM. With V trimmed by 4 bases and J by 9 bases, 8 bases remained unmatched. The CDR3 is 14 amino acids.